The rows below give T cell receptor beta chains drawn from one sample of a study of blood T cell repertoires in COVID-19. The assay was immunoSEQ multiplex PCR, and TCRdb's table has in-frame clones only and misses some. The table includes about 280,000 clones, about 80% detected once. Sequencing used peripheral blood. Every receptor here comes from a woman between 45 and 65 years old who had recovered from COVID-19. CDR3s include the opening cysteine and the closing phenylalanine or tryptophan. Each record gives: J gene, D gene, V gene, clone size, CDR3 DNA, CDR3 protein. The D gene is left open where the match is weak. Clone size is given for some rows only: seen once, a few or many times, or a class if the clone is expanded.

TRBJ1-5 TRBD1 TRBV3-1/TRBV3-2 NA TGTGCCAGCAGCCAACAGGGGGCGCGCAATCAGCCCCAGCATTTT CASSQQGARNQPQHF
TRBJ1-3 TRBD1 TRBV27 few TGTGCCAGCAGTTCTCTAACCGGGACAGGGGTTGGAAACACCATATATTTT CASSSLTGTGVGNTIYF
TRBJ2-5 NA TRBV19 NA TGTGCCTCCGGGGGTATCCAATCCTTTAAGGAGACCCAGTACTTC CASGGIQSFKETQYF
TRBJ2-5 TRBD2 TRBV7-2 NA TGTGCCAGCAGCTTAACAGCGGGGGGACCTCAAGAGACCCAGTACTTC CASSLTAGGPQETQYF
TRBJ1-1 TRBD1 TRBV29-1 NA TGCAGCGTTGCCGAACAGGGGTTTTTCGCTGAAGCTTTCTTT CSVAEQGFFAEAFF
TRBJ2-7 TRBD1 TRBV28 NA TGTGCCAGCAGTTTAGGGCCGGGACAGGCGCTCTACGAGCAGTACTTC CASSLGPGQALYEQYF
TRBJ1-2 TRBD1 TRBV6-2/TRBV6-3 NA TGTGCCAGCAGTTACCCCCTCGGGACAGGAAACTATGGCTACACCTTC CASSYPLGTGNYGYTF
TRBJ1-5 TRBD1 TRBV19 once TGTGCCAGTGAGGACAGGGTGAGTCAGCCCCAGCATTTT CASEDRVSQPQHF
TRBJ2-4 NA TRBV6-1 NA TGTGCCAGCAGTGAAGTCCTGGGGTGGGGAGTGGACATTCAGTACTTC CASSEVLGWGVDIQYF
TRBJ1-2 NA TRBV28 NA TGTGCCAGCAGTCCGGGTGACAGCCCCTATGGCTACACCTTC CASSPGDSPYGYTF
TRBJ1-5 NA TRBV18 many TGTGCCAGCTCACTTCAGGTTAGCAATCAGCCCCAGCATTTT CASSLQVSNQPQHF
TRBJ2-1 NA TRBV5-4 NA TGTGCCAGCAGCTTGTTGAGCGCGGGGGCCATTTACAATGAGCAGTTCTTC CASSLLSAGAIYNEQFF
TRBJ2-5 NA TRBV5-1 NA TGCGCCAGCAGCCGCGGGACTTGGGGAGAGACCCAGTACTTC CASSRGTWGETQYF
TRBJ2-1 TRBD2 TRBV29-1 NA TGCAGCGTTGGCCGGGGGGGCAATGAGCAGTTCTTC CSVGRGGNEQFF
TRBJ1-2 TRBD1 TRBV6-5 NA TGTGCCAGCAGTTACTCCCGGACAGGGGTTAACTATGGCTACACCTTC CASSYSRTGVNYGYTF
TRBJ2-1 NA TRBV28 NA TGTGCCAGCAGTTTATATCAGGAGGGTTGGTACAATGAGCAGTTCTTC CASSLYQEGWYNEQFF
TRBJ2-3 TRBD2 TRBV9 NA TGTGCCAGCAGCCCCCGGGACTATAACACAGATACGCAGTATTTT CASSPRDYNTDTQYF
TRBJ2-6 NA TRBV7-3 NA TGTGCCAGCAGCTCAGACAGTACCCTCCCTGGGGCCAACGTCCTGACTTTC CASSSDSTLPGANVLTF
TRBJ1-1 NA TRBV12-3/TRBV12-4 NA TGTGCCAGCACCATACGGCGAGGGTCGACAGCTTTCTTT CASTIRRGSTAFF
TRBJ1-4 TRBD1 TRBV7-2 NA TGTGCCAGCAGCCCCGCCAGGGGGCTGTGGGAAAAACTGTTTTTT CASSPARGLWEKLFF
TRBJ1-4 NA TRBV29-1 once TGCAGCGCCAGAAGGGCGGGTAACGAAAAACTGTTTTTT CSARRAGNEKLFF
TRBJ2-5 TRBD2 TRBV6-2/TRBV6-3 NA TGTGCCAGCAGTCGGGTCGGGGGGGAGACCCAGTACTTC CASSRVGGETQYF
TRBJ2-7 TRBD2 TRBV4-2 NA TGTGCCAGCAGCTTGGGGCTAGCGGGAGCCTACGAGCAGTACTTC CASSLGLAGAYEQYF
TRBJ2-3 TRBD2 TRBV28 NA TGTGCCAGCAGAACGCCGCGTGCGGGGGGGCAACTGGGTACGCAGTATTTT CASRTPRAGGQLGTQYF
TRBJ2-7 TRBD2 TRBV4-1 NA TGCGCCAGCAGCCAACTGGGACTAGCGGCCCACGAGCAGTACTTC CASSQLGLAAHEQYF
TRBJ2-7 TRBD1 TRBV18 NA TGTGCCAGCTCACCTATCGGACAGGGGTTCGAGCAGTACTTC CASSPIGQGFEQYF
TRBJ2-3 NA TRBV21-1 NA TGTGCCAGCAGCGCCTGCGGAGGGAGGGAAAAGCCTCAGACAGATACGCAGTATTTT CASSACGGREKPQTDTQYF